This TCR beta chain came from a study of radiation and T cells in renal cell carcinoma. The study, taken as a whole, reports: From baseline, blood top tumor clonotypes peaked at 2 weeks post-radiation.

Sample time point: baseline pretreatment blood. As to treatment: 15 Gy SBRT to primary tumor, nephrectomy 4 weeks later. Serial blood draws occurred at baseline and 2 and 4 weeks post-SBRT. This table comes from immunoSEQ multiplex PCR, and its TCRdb copy is limited to in-frame clones, with some not included. The data contain about 150,000 clones, less than 90% of them singletons. In the case of this clone: Its specificity is unknown.

Germline CDR1 reads MNHEY; CDR2 reads SMNVEV (reference sequence). V gave up 2 bases and J gave up 6 bases; unmatched junction bases: 5. This CDR3 region has 14 residues. V gene TRBV27 combines with J gene TRBJ2-7, with 9 positions matching TRBD1. This TCR was sampled from a woman in her 70s with renal cell carcinoma. The sample in question was blood, obtained from a patient whose treatment included radiotherapy and nephrectomy. For the CDR3, the DNA is TGTGCCAGCAGTTTAAGACAGGGGGGCGGCGAGCAGTACTTC. Amino acid sequence: CASSLRQGGGEQYF.